This TCR beta chain stems from a study of cytomegalovirus exposure and HLA in healthy donors. Germline CDR1 is SGHRS and CDR2 is YFSETQ. Trimming stripped 3 bases from V and 5 bases from J, with 9 bases between. This CDR3 is 14 amino acids long. General study results and limits: An ancestry cluster, one associated with Asian ancestry, reportedly showed fewer N-insertions than the 666-donor mean in a later analysis. For most subjects, TCR beta sequences were reported to predict HLA-A and HLA-B alleles with accuracy.

Use of 60 Vbeta and 13 Jbeta primers characterized the PCR. TCRdb's copy holds only in-frame clones and misses some; the assay was immunoSEQ multiplex PCR. The table shows roughly 160,000 clones, with less than 85% occurring only once. Remarks on this clone: Its specificity is unknown.

This clonotype was obtained from a boy aged 2 to 9 in good health and CMV-seronegative. Sequenced input: PBMCs. The rearrangement uses TRBV5-1 and TRBJ1-6; possibly TRBD1 for D (5 bases). The CDR3 DNA reads as TGCGCCAGCAGCTCAAAGGGGAATAATTCACCCCTCCACTTT. Translation: CASSSKGNNSPLHF. The entire variable domain, with the rest obtained from reference TRBV5-1 and TRBJ1-6, is as follows: KAGVTQTPRYLIKTRGQQVTLSCSPISGHRSVSWYQQTPGQGLQFLFEYFSETQRNKGNFPGRFSGRQFSNSRSEMNVSTLELGDSALYLCASSSKGNNSPLHFGNGTRLTVT.